The present T cell receptor beta chain was sequenced within a study of cytomegalovirus exposure and HLA in healthy donors. Points from the study as a whole: In an earlier analysis, most TCR beta V segments were productive about 87% or about 30% of the time. Most subjects had HLA-A and HLA-B alleles reportedly predicted accurately by TCR beta sequences. TCR sequences were mostly rare, though some public TCRs occurred in many donors.

CDR1 and CDR2 (germline): MNHEY, SMNVEV (reference sequence). V was clipped by 2 bases and J by 8 bases; unmatched bases: 9. This CDR3 has 16 residues. This clone was counted only a few times. The antigen remains undetermined. This PCR relied on a set of 60 Vbeta primers and 13 Jbeta primers. Sequencing used immunoSEQ multiplex PCR; TCRdb keeps in-frame clones, though not all of them. The sample yields about 150,000 clones, more than 9.5% seen once. The chain couples TRBV27 to TRBJ2-2; the match to TRBD2 covers 9 bases. Source material: PBMCs. The receptor comes from a man aged 45-65 years in good health and CMV-seronegative. The CDR3 DNA reads TGTGCCAGCAGTTTACGTAGCGGGGGTCCCTCGGGGGAGCTGTTTTTT. Its translation is CASSLRSGGPSGELFF.